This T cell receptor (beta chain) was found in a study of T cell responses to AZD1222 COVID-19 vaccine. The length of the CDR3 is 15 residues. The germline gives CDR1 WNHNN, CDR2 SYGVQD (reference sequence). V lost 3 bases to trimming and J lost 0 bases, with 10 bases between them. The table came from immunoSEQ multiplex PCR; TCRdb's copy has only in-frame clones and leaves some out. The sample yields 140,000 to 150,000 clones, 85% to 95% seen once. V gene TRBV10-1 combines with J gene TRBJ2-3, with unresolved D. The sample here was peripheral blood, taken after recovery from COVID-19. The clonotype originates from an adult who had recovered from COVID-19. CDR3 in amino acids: CASSEGFPSTDTQYF. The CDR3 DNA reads TGCGCCAGCAGTGAAGGATTCCCTAGCACAGATACGCAGTATTTT.